A single sample gave rise to the 7 T cell receptor beta chains below, sequenced in a study of blood T cell repertoires in COVID-19. Assay: immunoSEQ multiplex PCR; the TCRdb copy retains only in-frame clones and omits some. There are more than 70,000 clones in the sample; approximately 90% occur only once, and 5% to 6.5% lies in the top ten. The sequenced sample was peripheral blood. Source of these receptors: a woman in her late teens or twenties with acute or convalescent COVID-19.

The chain is built from TRBV15 and TRBJ2-3; D is unresolved. The CDR3 is made up of 16 amino acids. Germline CDR1 and CDR2: LNHNV and YYDKDF (reference sequence). V was shortened by 0 bases and J by 3 bases, with 13 bases between the two germline ends. CDR3 nucleotide sequence: TGTGCCACCAGCAGAGATAGGTCGGGTACTACAGATACGCAGTATTTT. This translates into CATSRDRSGTTDTQYF.

This chain links TRBV10-3 with TRBJ1-2; D is undetermined. Germline loops: CDR1 ENHRY, CDR2 SYGVKD. The CDR3 sequence is 15 residues long. The V end lost 2 bases, the J end lost 4 bases, and 14 bases lay between the germline ends. CDR3 in DNA: TGTGCCATCAGTGAGACCCCCGGGAGTTCCTATGGCTACACCTTC. This codes for CAISETPGSSYGYTF.

This clone was detected a few times. This chain links TRBV27 with TRBJ2-7; 9 nucleotides align to TRBD2. The V segment lost 0 bases and the J segment 2 bases; nucleotides outside the gene matches: 2. This CDR3 spans 15 amino acids. CDR1 is MNHEY, CDR2 SMNVEV, per germline (reference sequence). This CDR3 is CASSLSAGGPYEQYF. The CDR3, as DNA: TGTGCCAGCAGTTTATCTGCGGGAGGGCCCTACGAGCAGTACTTC.

The chain has TRBV18 and TRBJ1-2, with D possibly TRBD1 on 5 matching bases. The V end was cut by 4 bases, the J end by 5 bases, with 11 bases between. The CDR3 sequence is 13 residues long. CDR1 and CDR2 from the germline V gene are KGHSH and LQKENI. CDR3 in amino acids: CASSRTTQYGYTF. CDR3 coding DNA: TGTGCCAGCTCACGGACAACTCAATATGGCTACACCTTC.

This chain connects TRBV7-2 to TRBJ2-4, with 8 bases that match TRBD1. This CDR3 has 14 residues. Germline assignment: CDR1 SGHTA and CDR2 FQGNSA. The junction had 4 bases not matched to a gene; V was cut back by 2 bases and J by 7 bases. The DNA of the CDR3 is TGTGCCAGCAGCTTAACAGGGGGGAGGAACATTCAGTACTTC. This encodes CASSLTGGRNIQYF.

The chain carries TRBV11-2 and TRBJ2-5; 8 nucleotides line up with TRBD2. Trimming at V came to 1 base and at J to 1 base, leaving 5 bases not matched to a gene. The V gene's germline CDR1 is SGHAT and CDR2 FQNNGV. This CDR3 comprises 16 residues. The CDR3 DNA reads TGTGCCAGCAGCTTAGGGGCAGGGACTAGCCAAGAGACCCAGTACTTC. Amino acids: CASSLGAGTSQETQYF.

The chain uses TRBV28 and TRBJ1-5, with D possibly TRBD1 on 5 matching bases. The ends were cut back, 7 bases at V and 7 bases at J, with 11 bases in the middle. Germline V gene lookup returns CDR1 MDHEN and CDR2 SYDVKM. This CDR3 has 12 amino acids. The CDR3: CASTWGGQPQHF. The CDR3 coding sequence is TGTGCCAGCACTTGGGGGGGGCAGCCCCAGCATTTT.